These 2 T cell receptor beta chains came from one sample sequenced in a study of T cell responses to AZD1222 COVID-19 vaccine. The repertoire was sequenced with immunoSEQ multiplex PCR; TCRdb's copy has only in-frame clones and lacks some. Of about 110,000 clones listed, 89% are singletons. Sequences were derived from peripheral blood, sampled on day 0 of MenACWY control vaccination. These TCRs come from an adult in good health.

The chain recombines TRBV9 with TRBJ1-1; unclear D gene. With 4 bases removed from V and 2 bases from J, the gap between germline ends came to 9 bases. The germline V gene has CDR1 SGDLS and CDR2 YYNGEE. CDR3 length: 13 amino acids. The CDR3: CASSQEVNTEAFF. The CDR3 DNA reads as TGTGCCAGCAGCCAAGAGGTTAACACTGAAGCTTTCTTT.

The V and J genes are TRBV7-8 and TRBJ2-7; 8 bases match TRBD1. Germline CDR1 reads SGHVS; CDR2 reads FQNEAQ. Trimming cost V 5 bases and J 0 bases; bases outside gene matches: 6. The CDR3 has 15 residues. CDR3 DNA sequence: TGTGCCAGCAGCATCCGGGGACAGGACTCCTACGAGCAGTACTTC. Translation gives CASSIRGQDSYEQYF.